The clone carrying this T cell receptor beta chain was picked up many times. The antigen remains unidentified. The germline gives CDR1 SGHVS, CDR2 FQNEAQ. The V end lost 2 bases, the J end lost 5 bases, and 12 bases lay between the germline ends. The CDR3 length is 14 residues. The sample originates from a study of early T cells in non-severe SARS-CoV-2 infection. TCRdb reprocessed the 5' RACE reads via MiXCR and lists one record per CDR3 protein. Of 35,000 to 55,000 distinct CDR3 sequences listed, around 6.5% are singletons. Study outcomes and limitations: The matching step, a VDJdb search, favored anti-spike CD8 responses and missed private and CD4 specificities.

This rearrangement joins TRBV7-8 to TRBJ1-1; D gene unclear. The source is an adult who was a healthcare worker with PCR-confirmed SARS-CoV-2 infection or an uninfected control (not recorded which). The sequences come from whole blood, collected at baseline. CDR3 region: CASSLWPTGTEAFF. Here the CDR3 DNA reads TGTGCCAGCAGCTTATGGCCTACCGGGACTGAAGCTTTCTTT.